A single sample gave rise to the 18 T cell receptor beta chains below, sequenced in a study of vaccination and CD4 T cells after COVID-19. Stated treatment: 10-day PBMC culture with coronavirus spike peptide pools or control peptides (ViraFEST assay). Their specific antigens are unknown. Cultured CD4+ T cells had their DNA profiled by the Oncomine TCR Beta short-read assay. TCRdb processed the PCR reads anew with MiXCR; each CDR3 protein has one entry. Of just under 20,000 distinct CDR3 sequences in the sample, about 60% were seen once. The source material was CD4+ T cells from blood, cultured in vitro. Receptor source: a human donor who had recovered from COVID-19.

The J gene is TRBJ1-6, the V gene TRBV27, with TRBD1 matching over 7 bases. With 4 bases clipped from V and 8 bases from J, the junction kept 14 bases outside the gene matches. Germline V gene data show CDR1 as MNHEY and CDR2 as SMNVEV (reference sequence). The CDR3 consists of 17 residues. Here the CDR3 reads CASSSASGTVWDSPLHF. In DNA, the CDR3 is TGTGCCAGCAGTTCTGCCTCCGGGACAGTATGGGATTCACCCCTCCACTTT.

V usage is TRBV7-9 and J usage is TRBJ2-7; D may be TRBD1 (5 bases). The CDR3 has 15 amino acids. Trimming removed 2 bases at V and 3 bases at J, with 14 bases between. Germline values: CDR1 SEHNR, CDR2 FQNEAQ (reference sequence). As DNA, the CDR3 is TGTGCCAGCAGCTTAAGGGGAACGGCCGACTACGAGCAGTACTTC. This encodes CASSLRGTADYEQYF.

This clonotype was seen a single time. CDR3 nucleotides: TGTGCCAGCAGCCAGGGACCCTCGGGTGGGACTGAAGCTTTCTTT. Protein sequence: CASSQGPSGGTEAFF. This chain uses TRBV7-3 with TRBJ1-1; D possibly corresponds to TRBD1 (5 bases). Trimming stripped 5 bases from V and 5 bases from J, with 18 bases between. Germline CDR1 and CDR2: SGHTA and FQGTGA. This CDR3 comprises 15 residues.

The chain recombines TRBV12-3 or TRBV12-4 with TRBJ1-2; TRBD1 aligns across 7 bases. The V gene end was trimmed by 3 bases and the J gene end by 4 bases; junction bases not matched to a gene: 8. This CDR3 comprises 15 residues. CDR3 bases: TGTGCCAGCAGTTTTTACGGGACAGAAAGCTATGGCTACACCTTC. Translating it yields CASSFYGTESYGYTF.

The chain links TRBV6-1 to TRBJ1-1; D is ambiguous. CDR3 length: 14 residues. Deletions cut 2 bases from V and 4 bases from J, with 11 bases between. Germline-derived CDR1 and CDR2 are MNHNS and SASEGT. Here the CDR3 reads CASSEPQVGTEAFF. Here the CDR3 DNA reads TGTGCCAGCAGTGAACCCCAGGTGGGCACTGAAGCTTTCTTT.

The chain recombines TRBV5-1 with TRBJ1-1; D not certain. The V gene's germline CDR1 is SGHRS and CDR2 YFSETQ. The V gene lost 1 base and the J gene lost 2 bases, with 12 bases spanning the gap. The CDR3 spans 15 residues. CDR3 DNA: TGCGCCAGCAGCTTGAACCCCATCGGTAACACTGAAGCTTTCTTT. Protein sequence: CASSLNPIGNTEAFF. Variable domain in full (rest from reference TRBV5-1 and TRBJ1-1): KAGVTQTPRYLIKTRGQQVTLSCSPISGHRSVSWYQQTPGQGLQFLFEYFSETQRNKGNFPGRFSGRQFSNSRSEMNVSTLELGDSALYLCASSLNPIGNTEAFFGQGTRLTVV.

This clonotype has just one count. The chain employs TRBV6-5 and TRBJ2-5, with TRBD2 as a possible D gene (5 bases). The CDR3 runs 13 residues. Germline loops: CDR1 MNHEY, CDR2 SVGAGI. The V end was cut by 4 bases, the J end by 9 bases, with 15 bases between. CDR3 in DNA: TGTGCCAGCAGTTCGACTCACAAGGAGGCCCAGTACTTC. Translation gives CASSSTHKEAQYF.

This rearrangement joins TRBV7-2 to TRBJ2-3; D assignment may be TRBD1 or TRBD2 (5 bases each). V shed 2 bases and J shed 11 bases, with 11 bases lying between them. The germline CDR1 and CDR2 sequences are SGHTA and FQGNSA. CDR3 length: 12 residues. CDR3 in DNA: TGTGCCAGCAGCTTACTGGGGACCCAGCAGTATTTT. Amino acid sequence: CASSLLGTQQYF.

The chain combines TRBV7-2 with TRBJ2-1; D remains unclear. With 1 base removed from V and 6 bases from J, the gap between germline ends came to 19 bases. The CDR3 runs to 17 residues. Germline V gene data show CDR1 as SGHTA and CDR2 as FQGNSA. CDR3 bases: TGTGCCAGCAGCTTAGTTTACGGAGACACTCCCCCCAATGAGCAGTTCTTC. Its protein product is CASSLVYGDTPPNEQFF.

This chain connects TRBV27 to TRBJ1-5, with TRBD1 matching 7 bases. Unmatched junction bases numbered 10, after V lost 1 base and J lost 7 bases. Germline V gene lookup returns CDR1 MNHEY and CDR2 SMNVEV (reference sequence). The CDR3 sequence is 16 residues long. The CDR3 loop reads CASSLYATGLGQPQHF. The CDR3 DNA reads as TGTGCCAGCAGTTTATACGCGACAGGGCTGGGGCAGCCCCAGCATTTT.

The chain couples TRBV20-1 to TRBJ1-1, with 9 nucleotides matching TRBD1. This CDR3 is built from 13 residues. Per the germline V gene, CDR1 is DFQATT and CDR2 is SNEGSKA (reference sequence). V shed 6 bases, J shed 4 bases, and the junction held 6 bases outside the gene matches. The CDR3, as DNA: TGCAGTGCCGCCCGACAGGGGGGCACTGAAGCTTTCTTT. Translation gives CSAARQGGTEAFF.

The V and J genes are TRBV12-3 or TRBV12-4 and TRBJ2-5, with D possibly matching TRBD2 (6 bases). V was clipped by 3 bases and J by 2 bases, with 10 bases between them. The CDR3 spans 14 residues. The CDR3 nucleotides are TGTGCCAGCAGTTTTTCCGCGGGGCAAGAGACCCAGTACTTC. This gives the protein CASSFSAGQETQYF.

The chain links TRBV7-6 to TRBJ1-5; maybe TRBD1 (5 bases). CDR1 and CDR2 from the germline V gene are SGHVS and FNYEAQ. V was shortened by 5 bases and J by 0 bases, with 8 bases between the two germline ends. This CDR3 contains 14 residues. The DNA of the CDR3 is TGTGCCAGCAGCCGGGGGAATAGCAATCAGCCCCAGCATTTT. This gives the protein CASSRGNSNQPQHF.

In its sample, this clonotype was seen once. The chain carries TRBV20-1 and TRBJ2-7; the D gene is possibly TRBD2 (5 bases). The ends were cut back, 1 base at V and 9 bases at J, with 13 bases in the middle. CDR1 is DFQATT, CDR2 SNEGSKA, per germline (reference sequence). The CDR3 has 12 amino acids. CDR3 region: CSARGAGEGQYF. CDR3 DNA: TGCAGTGCTAGAGGGGCAGGTGAGGGGCAGTACTTC.

The CDR3 protein is CSAKRRTEAFF. As DNA, the CDR3 is TGCAGTGCTAAGAGGAGGACTGAAGCTTTCTTT. V gene TRBV20-1 combines with J gene TRBJ1-1; D is unclear. The germline CDR1 and CDR2 sequences are DFQATT and SNEGSKA (reference sequence). The CDR3 contains 11 residues. Trimming shortened V by 4 bases and J by 5 bases, and 8 bases separated the two germline ends.

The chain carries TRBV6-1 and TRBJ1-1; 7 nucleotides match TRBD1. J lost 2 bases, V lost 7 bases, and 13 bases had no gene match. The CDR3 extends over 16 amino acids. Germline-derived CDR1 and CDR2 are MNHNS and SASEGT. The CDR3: CASTSLFGTDNTEAFF. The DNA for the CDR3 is TGTGCCAGCACCTCACTATTCGGGACAGACAACACTGAAGCTTTCTTT.

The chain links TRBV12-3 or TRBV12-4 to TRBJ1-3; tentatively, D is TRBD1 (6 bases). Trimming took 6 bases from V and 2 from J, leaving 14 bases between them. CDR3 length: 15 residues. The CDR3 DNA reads TGTGCCAGCAGAGGAACAGGGAACCCTGGAAACACCATATATTTT. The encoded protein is CASRGTGNPGNTIYF.

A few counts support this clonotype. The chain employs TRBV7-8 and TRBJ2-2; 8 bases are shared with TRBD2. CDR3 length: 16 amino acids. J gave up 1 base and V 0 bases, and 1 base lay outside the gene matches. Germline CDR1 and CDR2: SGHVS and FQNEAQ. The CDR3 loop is CASSLAAGGNTGELFF. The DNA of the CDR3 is TGTGCCAGCAGCTTAGCGGCGGGAGGGAACACCGGGGAGCTGTTTTTT.